This TCR beta chain was identified in a study of T-cell reconstitution after alpha-beta-depleted transplantation in children. The germline V gene encodes CDR1 MDHEN and CDR2 SYDVKM. V lost 11 bases and J lost 7, with 15 bases in between. This CDR3 spans 11 amino acids. This clonotype was found many times. Preparation of the TCRbeta library was carried out with unique molecular identifiers. TCRdb passed the PCR reads through MiXCR, listing each CDR3 protein once. This table has roughly 120,000 distinct CDR3 sequences, about a tenth appearing once. The sample here was PBMCs from the stem cell graft donor, taken from the stem cell graft. The chain combines TRBV28 with TRBJ2-7, with a weak D call TRBD1 (6 bases). The sequence was collected from a human donor who donated a stem cell graft to a child with acute lymphoblastic leukemia. The CDR3 DNA sequence: TGTGCCCTGGCAGGGGCAGGGGAGCAGTACTTC. Translation: CALAGAGEQYF.